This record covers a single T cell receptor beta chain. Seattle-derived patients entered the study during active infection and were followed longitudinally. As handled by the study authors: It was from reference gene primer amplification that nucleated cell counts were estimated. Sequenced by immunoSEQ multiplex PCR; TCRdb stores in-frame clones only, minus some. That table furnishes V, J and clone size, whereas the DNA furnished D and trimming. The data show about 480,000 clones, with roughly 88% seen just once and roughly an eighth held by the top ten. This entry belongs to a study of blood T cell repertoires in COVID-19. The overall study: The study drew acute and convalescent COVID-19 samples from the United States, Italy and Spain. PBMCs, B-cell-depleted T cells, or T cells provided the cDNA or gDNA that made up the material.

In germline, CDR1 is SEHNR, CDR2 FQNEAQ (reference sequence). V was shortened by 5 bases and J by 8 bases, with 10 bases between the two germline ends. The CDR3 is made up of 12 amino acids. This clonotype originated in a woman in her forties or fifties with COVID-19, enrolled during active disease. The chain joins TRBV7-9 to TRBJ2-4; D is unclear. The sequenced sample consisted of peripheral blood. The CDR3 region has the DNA TGTGCCAGCAGCCTACCAATAGACATTCAGTACTTC. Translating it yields CASSLPIDIQYF.